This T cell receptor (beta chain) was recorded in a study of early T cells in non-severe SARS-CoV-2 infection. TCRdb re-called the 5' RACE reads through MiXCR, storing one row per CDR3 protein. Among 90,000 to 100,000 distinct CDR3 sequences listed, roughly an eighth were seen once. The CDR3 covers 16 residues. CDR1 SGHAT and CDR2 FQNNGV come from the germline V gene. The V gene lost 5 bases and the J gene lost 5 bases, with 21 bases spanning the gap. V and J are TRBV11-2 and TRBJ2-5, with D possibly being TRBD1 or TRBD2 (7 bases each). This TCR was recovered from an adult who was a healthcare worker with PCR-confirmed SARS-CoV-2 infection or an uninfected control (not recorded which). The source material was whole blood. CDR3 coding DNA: TGTGCCAGCAGCCCCCCGCCTCAGGGGGGGTTGGAGACCCAGTACTTC. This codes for CASSPPPQGGLETQYF.